This is a list of T cell receptor beta chains from one sample in a study of vaccination and CD4 T cells after COVID-19. TCRdb recomputed calls from the PCR reads with MiXCR, one row per CDR3 protein. The sample includes some 18,000 distinct CDR3 sequences, approximately 48% of them seen just once. Which antigens these TCRs recognize remains unknown. The specimen comprised CD4+ T cells from blood, cultured in vitro, sampled after SARS-CoV-2 vaccination. All receptors derive from a human donor who had recovered from COVID-19. CDR3s include the opening cysteine and the closing phenylalanine or tryptophan. The order of the fields is clone size, J gene, V gene, D gene, CDR3 DNA, CDR3 protein. A D gene is named only where the DNA matches it firmly. A clone size is listed for some rows: how often the clone was seen (once, few, many), or a class if it is expanded.

few | TRBJ2-7 | TRBV6-1 | - | TGTGCCAGCATGGGCGGGTACGAGCAGTACTTC | CASMGGYEQYF
- | TRBJ2-3 | TRBV27 | TRBD1 | TGTGCCAGCACGTCCCGGGACAGTGGAGATACGCAGTATTTT | CASTSRDSGDTQYF
- | TRBJ2-3 | TRBV6-2/TRBV6-3 | TRBD2 | TGTGCCAGCAGTAGGGCGGGGGGGCGCGGGGATACGCAGTATTTT | CASSRAGGRGDTQYF
few | TRBJ1-5 | TRBV24-1 | TRBD1 | TGTGCCACCAGTGACCGGGACAGGCCGAATCAGCCCCAGCATTTT | CATSDRDRPNQPQHF
few | TRBJ1-5 | TRBV19 | - | TGTGCCAGTAGTATGGGAGGGGTCTCTAGCAATCAGCCCCAGCATTTT | CASSMGGVSSNQPQHF
- | TRBJ1-6 | TRBV6-1 | TRBD1 | TGTGCCAGCAGGGGACAGGGACTTAATTCACCCCTCCACTTT | CASRGQGLNSPLHF
- | TRBJ2-1 | TRBV7-3 | TRBD2 | TGTGCCAGCAGCCAGAGCGGGGGGGATGAGCAGTTCTTC | CASSQSGGDEQFF
- | TRBJ1-6 | TRBV20-1 | - | TGCAGTGCTAGAGAGGAACAGGGAAAGGGAGATAATTCACCCCTCCACTTT | CSAREEQGKGDNSPLHF
few | TRBJ2-5 | TRBV20-1 | - | TGCAGTGCTAGTTTCCTTCAAGAGACCCAGTACTTC | CSASFLQETQYF
few | TRBJ1-2 | TRBV7-2 | - | TGTGCCAGCAGCTTATCTCCACTAGAGAACTATGGCTACACCTTC | CASSLSPLENYGYTF
- | TRBJ1-1 | TRBV5-1 | - | TGCGCCAGCAGCGTCACAGCGAACACTGAAGCTTTCTTT | CASSVTANTEAFF
- | TRBJ1-2 | TRBV25-1 | TRBD1 | TGTGCCAGCAGATTACAGGGGGTCGATGGCTACACCTTC | CASRLQGVDGYTF
few | TRBJ2-7 | TRBV6-1 | TRBD2 | TGTGCCAGCAGTGAGCGCCTAGCGGGAGCATCGTACGAGCAGTACTTC | CASSERLAGASYEQYF
- | TRBJ1-5 | TRBV19 | TRBD1 | TGTGCCAGTAGTATCGGGACAGGGGGCAAACAGCCCCAGCATTTT | CASSIGTGGKQPQHF
- | TRBJ1-6 | TRBV18 | - | TGTGCCAGCTCACCCGATAATTCACCCCTCCACTTT | CASSPDNSPLHF
- | TRBJ2-1 | TRBV6-5 | - | TGTGCCAGCAGTTACGGGCAGGGGAACGCTGATGAGCAGTTCTTC | CASSYGQGNADEQFF
few | TRBJ1-6 | TRBV7-2 | - | TGTGCCAGCAGCTCGAGCCGGGCCACCTATAATTCACCCCTCCACTTT | CASSSSRATYNSPLHF
- | TRBJ1-2 | TRBV7-2 | - | TGTGCCAGCTGCTTCATGAACGGTAACCGTGGCTACACCTTC | CASCFMNGNRGYTF
few | TRBJ2-5 | TRBV20-1 | - | TGCAGTGCTAGAGTTGCAGCCCAAGAGACCCAGTACTTC | CSARVAAQETQYF
- | TRBJ2-1 | TRBV28 | TRBD2 | TGTGCCAGCAGTTTATCGGGACTAGGTTACAATGAGCAGTTCTTC | CASSLSGLGYNEQFF
few | TRBJ1-2 | TRBV6-1 | - | TGTGCCAGCAGTCGTTCGTTGGCCTATGGCTACACCTTC | CASSRSLAYGYTF
- | TRBJ1-1 | TRBV11-2 | TRBD1 | TGTGCCAGCAGCTTAGGACAGGGGGAAGCTTTCTTT | CASSLGQGEAFF
- | TRBJ1-5 | TRBV2 | TRBD1 | TGTGCCAGCAGTGACGGGACAGGTTCGAATAGCAATCAGCCCCAGCATTTT | CASSDGTGSNSNQPQHF
- | TRBJ1-1 | TRBV7-3 | TRBD1 | TGTGCCAGCAGCCGTGACAGGGGCACTGAAGCTTTCTTT | CASSRDRGTEAFF